The source of this T cell receptor beta chain is a study of T cell responses to AZD1222 COVID-19 vaccine. Trimming at V came to 10 bases and at J to 4 bases, leaving 5 bases not matched to a gene. Germline CDR1 and CDR2: MNHEY and SVGAGI. This CDR3 spans 13 amino acids. Worth noting for this clone: The antigen is unknown.

This table comes from immunoSEQ multiplex PCR, and its TCRdb copy is limited to in-frame clones, with some not included. This table holds around 50,000 clones, approximately 86% found once. Findings and caveats of the study: Epitopes outside B.1.351 and B.1.1.7 mutated regions reportedly drew nearly half of spike TCRs. Regions 160-218 and 743-854 held dominance among vaccine-associated CD4 TCRs, which spanned spike.

The source of this sequence is an adult in good health. This chain links TRBV6-5 with TRBJ2-5; TRBD1 matches 11 bases. The specimen was peripheral blood, collected on day 0 of AZD1222 vaccination. In DNA, the CDR3 is TGTGCCACTGGACAGGGGGCCGGAGAGACCCAGTACTTC. Translation gives CATGQGAGETQYF.